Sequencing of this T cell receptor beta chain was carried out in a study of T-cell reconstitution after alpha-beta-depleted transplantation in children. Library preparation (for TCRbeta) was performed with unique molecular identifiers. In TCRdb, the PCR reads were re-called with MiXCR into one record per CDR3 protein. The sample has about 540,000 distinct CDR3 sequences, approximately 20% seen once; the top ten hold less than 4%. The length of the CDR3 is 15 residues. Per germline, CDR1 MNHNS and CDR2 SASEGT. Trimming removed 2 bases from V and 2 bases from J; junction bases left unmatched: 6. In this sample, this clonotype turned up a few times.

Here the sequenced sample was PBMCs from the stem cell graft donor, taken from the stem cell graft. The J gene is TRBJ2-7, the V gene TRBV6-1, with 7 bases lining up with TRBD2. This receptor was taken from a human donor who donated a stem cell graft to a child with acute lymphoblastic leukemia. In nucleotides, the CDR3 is TGTGCCAGCAGTGAAAACGGGAGGTACGCCTACGAGCAGTACTTC. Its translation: CASSENGRYAYEQYF.